These 25 T cell receptor beta chains were all obtained from the same sample, sequenced in a study of T cell responses to AZD1222 COVID-19 vaccine. Generated by immunoSEQ multiplex PCR, the TCRdb table keeps only in-frame clones and is missing some. Of under 200,000 clones in the sample, roughly 92% were seen once. The sequencing here drew on peripheral blood, taken on day 0 of AZD1222 vaccination. These receptors originate from an adult in good health.

This chain connects TRBV9 to TRBJ1-2; weak D call: TRBD1 (5 bases). CDR3 size: 15 residues. Germline V lookup: CDR1 SGDLS, CDR2 YYNGEE. V lost 0 bases to trimming and J lost 6 bases, with 15 bases between them. CDR3 residues: CASSVVGAQADGYTF. The CDR3 coding sequence is TGTGCCAGCAGCGTAGTTGGGGCACAGGCGGATGGCTACACCTTC.

The chain has TRBV18 and TRBJ1-1; TRBD1 might be the D (5 bases). This CDR3 has 12 amino acids. The ends were cut back, 5 bases at V and 4 bases at J, with 8 bases in the middle. The germline V gene has CDR1 KGHSH and CDR2 LQKENI. In DNA, the CDR3 is TGTGCCAGCTCAGGGGACGGCACTGAAGCTTTCTTT. It encodes CASSGDGTEAFF.

This sequence joins TRBV20-1 and TRBJ1-2; D not resolved. Germline lookup yields CDR1 DFQATT and CDR2 SNEGSKA (reference sequence). Trimming took 5 bases from V and 8 from J, leaving 12 bases between them. The CDR3 contains 11 residues. CDR3 DNA: TGCAGTGCTCTAGCCATGGAGGGCTACACCTTC. Translation: CSALAMEGYTF.

This sequence joins TRBV6-5 and TRBJ1-2; D is ambiguous. Trimming took 8 bases from V and 4 from J, leaving 11 bases between them. CDR1 and CDR2 (germline): MNHEY, SVGAGI. This CDR3 is built from 12 residues. CDR3 loop: CASHTGSYGYTF. The CDR3 nucleotides read TGTGCCAGCCATACTGGGAGCTATGGCTACACCTTC.

This chain uses TRBV10-2 with TRBJ1-6, with a weak D call TRBD1 (5 bases). V was cut by 4 bases and J by 7 bases, with 14 bases left in between. The CDR3 has 15 residues. Germline values: CDR1 WSHSY, CDR2 SAAADI. The CDR3 DNA reads TGCGCCAGCAGTGCAGGACGGTGGGGGAATTCACCCCTCCACTTT. Residues: CASSAGRWGNSPLHF.

The J gene is TRBJ2-2, the V gene TRBV12-5, with D possibly being TRBD2 (5 bases). The CDR3 runs 16 residues. V was shortened by 5 bases and J by 0 bases, with 13 bases between the two germline ends. From germline, CDR1 is LGHNT and CDR2 FRNRAP. CDR3 coding DNA: TGTGCTAGTGGTAACCCGGGGTTTTCGAACACCGGGGAGCTGTTTTTT. This gives the protein CASGNPGFSNTGELFF.

This clone was recorded only once. This chain joins TRBV10-2 and TRBJ1-1; D is undetermined. Trimming removed 6 bases at V and 1 base at J, with 15 bases between. Germline V gene lookup returns CDR1 WSHSY and CDR2 SAAADI. This CDR3 comprises 15 residues. CDR3 bases: TGCGCCAGCAGGCCCAGTTGGGAGGGGAACACTGAAGCTTTCTTT. Translating gives CASRPSWEGNTEAFF.

CDR3 coding DNA: TGTGCCACCAGCAGGGGCACCCCTAGCACAGATACGCAGTATTTT. Amino acid sequence: CATSRGTPSTDTQYF. The chain combines TRBV15 with TRBJ2-3; no firm D call. Trimming stripped 3 bases from V and 0 bases from J, with 10 bases between. Germline CDR1 reads LNHNV; CDR2 reads YYDKDF (reference sequence). The CDR3 loop spans 15 amino acids.

This rearrangement joins TRBV10-2 to TRBJ1-3, with a tentative D call TRBD1 (5 bases). Germline assignment: CDR1 WSHSY and CDR2 SAAADI. The CDR3 runs to 14 residues. Trimming left V 6 bases short and J 2 bases short, with 11 bases between. The CDR3 coding sequence is TGCGCCAGCAGGGAGGGGACTGCTGGAAACACCATATATTTT. This encodes CASREGTAGNTIYF.

The chain uses TRBV6-6 and TRBJ1-6; D is undetermined. CDR1 is MNHNY, CDR2 SVGAGI, per germline (reference sequence). The CDR3 runs 14 residues. Trimming pared 10 bases from V and 5 bases from J, leaving 15 bases between. The DNA for the CDR3 is TGTGCCACCACTCGTGATGCAGATAATTCACCCCTCCACTTT. As protein: CATTRDADNSPLHF.

The chain links TRBV7-3 to TRBJ1-1; TRBD1 aligns across 9 bases. CDR3 length equals 17 residues. Germline lookup yields CDR1 SGHTA and CDR2 FQGTGA. V gave up 0 bases and J gave up 1 base; unmatched junction bases: 6. The CDR3 loop is CASSLTGQGRGNTEAFF. CDR3 bases: TGTGCCAGCAGCTTAACGGGACAGGGTCGGGGGAACACTGAAGCTTTCTTT. The complete variable domain, with remaining parts taken from reference TRBV7-3 and TRBJ1-1, reads GAGVSQTPSNKVTEKGKYVELRCDPISGHTALYWYRQSLGQGPEFLIYFQGTGAADDSGLPNDRFFAVRPEGSVSTLKIQRTERGDSAVYLCASSLTGQGRGNTEAFFGQGTRLTVV.

The CDR3 reads CASRPGPNSPLHF. The CDR3 nucleotides read TGTGCCAGCAGACCGGGACCGAATTCACCCCTCCACTTT. The V gene is TRBV5-5, the J gene TRBJ1-6; possibly TRBD1 for D (5 bases). CDR3 length: 13 amino acids. Germline CDR1 is SGHKS and CDR2 is YYEKEE (reference sequence). V was pared by 5 bases and J by 7 bases, with 10 bases between. The entire variable domain, with the rest obtained from reference TRBV5-5 and TRBJ1-6, is as follows: DAGVTQSPTHLIKTRGQQVTLRCSPISGHKSVSWYQQVLGQGPQFIFQYYEKEERGRGNFPDRFSARQFPNYSSELNVNALLLGDSALYLCASRPGPNSPLHFGNGTRLTVT.

The chain combines TRBV4-1 with TRBJ2-1; a weak D match, TRBD2 (5 bases). The V gene's germline CDR1 is MGHRA and CDR2 YSYEKL. Trimming removed 1 base at V and 0 bases at J, with 13 bases between. CDR3 length: 17 amino acids. The chain's CDR3 is CASSQVPGVSSYNEQFF. DNA of the CDR3: TGCGCCAGCAGCCAAGTGCCCGGGGTCAGCTCCTACAATGAGCAGTTCTTC.

There are a few counts of this clone. The V and J genes are TRBV4-2 and TRBJ1-1, with D tentatively TRBD1 (6 bases). There are 13 residues in the CDR3. With 4 bases removed from V and 1 base from J, the gap between germline ends came to 7 bases. Germline V gene data show CDR1 as LGHNA and CDR2 as YNFKEQ. This CDR3 is CASSRQENTEAFF. CDR3 bases: TGTGCCAGCAGCCGACAGGAGAACACTGAAGCTTTCTTT.

The J gene is TRBJ1-1, the V gene TRBV12-3 or TRBV12-4; D might be TRBD1 (5 bases). This CDR3 is built from 13 residues. V lost 6 bases and J lost 3, with 11 bases in between. The CDR3 is CASSFGTDTEAFF. The CDR3 nucleotides are TGTGCCAGCAGCTTCGGGACGGACACTGAAGCTTTCTTT.

The gene calls are TRBV5-1 and TRBJ2-1; 9 bases are a match to TRBD2. The CDR3 contains 15 residues. Trimming at V came to 1 base and at J to 6 bases, leaving 5 bases not matched to a gene. From germline, CDR1 is SGHRS and CDR2 YFSETQ. The CDR3 DNA reads TGCGCCAGCAGCTTGAGTCTAGCGGGGCCCAATGAGCAGTTCTTC. This translates into CASSLSLAGPNEQFF. The full variable domain, completed using reference TRBV5-1 and TRBJ2-1, is KAGVTQTPRYLIKTRGQQVTLSCSPISGHRSVSWYQQTPGQGLQFLFEYFSETQRNKGNFPGRFSGRQFSNSRSEMNVSTLELGDSALYLCASSLSLAGPNEQFFGPGTRLTVL.

This clone has a single count. The genes are TRBV7-3 and TRBJ2-3; D unclear. Germline lookup yields CDR1 SGHTA and CDR2 FQGTGA. The CDR3 extends over 12 amino acids. Between the trimmed V and J ends, which lost 8 bases and 6 bases, there was a span of 12 bases. CDR3 sequence: CASGPSIDTQYF. DNA for the CDR3: TGTGCCAGCGGCCCTAGTATCGATACGCAGTATTTT.

V and J are TRBV20-1 and TRBJ1-1; D gene uncertain. V was pared by 7 bases and J by 5 bases, with 8 bases between. Germline CDR1 DFQATT, CDR2 SNEGSKA (reference sequence). The CDR3 length is 10 residues. As DNA, the CDR3 is TGCAGTGTAGGTCGTACTGAAGCTTTCTTT. This encodes CSVGRTEAFF.

CDR3 protein: CASSPPGRGEAFF. The CDR3 bases are TGTGCCAGCTCACCACCCGGCCGGGGAGAAGCTTTCTTT. The gene calls are TRBV18 and TRBJ1-1; D ambiguous. V gave up 0 bases and J gave up 8 bases, with 10 bases separating them. CDR1 and CDR2 (germline): KGHSH, LQKENI. The CDR3 runs to 13 residues.

CDR3 protein: CASSIGSGTEAFF. In DNA form, the CDR3 reads TGTGCCAGTAGTATAGGGAGTGGTACTGAAGCTTTCTTT. The chain links TRBV19 to TRBJ1-1; D is unresolved. This CDR3 contains 13 residues. The germline V gene has CDR1 LNHDA and CDR2 SQIVND (reference sequence). V shed 1 base and J shed 5 bases, with 8 bases lying between them. Full variable domain (missing parts from reference TRBV19 and TRBJ1-1): DGGITQSPKYLFRKEGQNVTLSCEQNLNHDAMYWYRQDPGQGLRLIYYSQIVNDFQKGDIAEGYSVSREKKESFPLTVTSAQKNPTAFYLCASSIGSGTEAFFGQGTRLTVV.

The rearrangement joins TRBV19 to TRBJ1-2; 7 bases map to TRBD1. Unmatched junction bases numbered 6, after V lost 6 bases and J lost 2 bases. Germline V gives CDR1 LNHDA, CDR2 SQIVND (reference sequence). The CDR3 loop spans 14 amino acids. CDR3: CASRPGQQNYGYTF. In DNA form, the CDR3 reads TGTGCCAGTAGACCGGGACAGCAGAACTATGGCTACACCTTC.

This chain links TRBV7-9 with TRBJ1-5; D unclear. The CDR3 sequence is 15 residues long. CDR1 SEHNR and CDR2 FQNEAQ come from the germline V gene (reference sequence). V lost 0 bases to trimming and J lost 2 bases, with 8 bases between them. This CDR3 is CASSLARIGNQPQHF. The DNA of the CDR3 is TGTGCCAGCAGCTTAGCTCGGATAGGCAATCAGCCCCAGCATTTT.

This chain links TRBV2 with TRBJ2-5; D unclear. Looked up from germline, CDR1 is SNHLY and CDR2 is FYNNEI. The CDR3 is 13 amino acids. V was shortened by 6 bases and J by 4 bases, with 12 bases between the two germline ends. For the CDR3, the DNA is TGTGCCAGCAGACCACAAGTAACAGAGACCCAGTACTTC. This encodes CASRPQVTETQYF.

This rearrangement joins TRBV5-1 to TRBJ1-1; 8 nucleotides agree with TRBD1. The CDR3 consists of 16 residues. The germline V gene has CDR1 SGHRS and CDR2 YFSETQ. J gave up 5 bases and V 5 bases, and 14 bases lay outside the gene matches. CDR3 in DNA: TGCGCCAGCAGTCCGGACAGGGCTGTCGGTGGGACTGAAGCTTTCTTT. Residues: CASSPDRAVGGTEAFF.

This chain uses TRBV28 with TRBJ1-2; D is unresolved. Between the trimmed V and J ends, which lost 4 bases and 8 bases, there was a span of 8 bases. Per germline, CDR1 MDHEN and CDR2 SYDVKM. This CDR3 comprises 11 residues. The CDR3 sequence is CASSYTGGYTF. Here the CDR3 DNA reads TGTGCCAGCAGTTATACCGGGGGCTACACCTTC.